The rows below give T cell receptor beta chains drawn from one sample of a study of T cells after yellow fever vaccination. TCRdb re-derived calls from the 5' RACE reads in MiXCR, one entry per CDR3 protein. This table holds hundreds of thousands of distinct CDR3 sequences, under 20% found once. Sequenced here: PBMCs, sampled before the yellow fever booster vaccination. The source is a man younger than 30 who received the YFV17D yellow fever vaccine. Both conserved end residues are part of each CDR3. A D gene is named only where the DNA matches it firmly. Not all rows give a size; the values are once, few, many and, for expanded clones, a class.

>TRBV5-1|TRBJ2-2|TRBD1|NA
TGCGCCAGCAGCTTGGGGCCTCCGGGACAGGGGAATCCCGGGGAGCTGTTTTTT
CASSLGPPGQGNPGELFF
>TRBV24-1|TRBJ2-3|NA|NA
TGTGCCACCAGTGATTCCGCCAGGGGGAGGACAGATACGCAGTATTTT
CATSDSARGRTDTQYF
>TRBV4-1|TRBJ2-7|TRBD1|few
TGCGCCAGCAGCCAATATCGTTCGAGGGGACAGGACTCCTACGAGCAGTACTTC
CASSQYRSRGQDSYEQYF
>TRBV15|TRBJ2-5|TRBD2|few
TGTGCCACCAGCAGAGAAACGAGCGGGGCGACGTTTGGGACCCAGTACTTC
CATSRETSGATFGTQYF
>TRBV27|TRBJ2-5|NA|NA
TGTGCCAGCAGTACCCCTCCAGAGACCCAGTACTTC
CASSTPPETQYF
>TRBV6-5|TRBJ1-6|NA|few
TGTGCCAGCAGTTACTCATCTCAGGGTCGGGATTCACCCCTCCACTTT
CASSYSSQGRDSPLHF
>TRBV6-5|TRBJ2-1|NA|NA
TGTGCCAGCAGTTACGCGGATGAGCAGTTCTTC
CASSYADEQFF
>TRBV7-9|TRBJ2-1|NA|few
TGTGCCAGCAGCTTAGCGTCCCGCGAGCAGTTCTTC
CASSLASREQFF
>TRBV6-2/TRBV6-3|TRBJ1-1|TRBD1|few
TGTGCCAGCAGTGACACAGGGGTTGTCACTGAAGCTTTCTTT
CASSDTGVVTEAFF
>TRBV7-2|TRBJ1-4|NA|few
TGTGCCAGCAGCCCCAGACCAACCCAGGGTGAAAAACGGTTTTTT
CASSPRPTQGEKRFF
>TRBV5-5|TRBJ2-2|TRBD2|NA
TGTGCCAGCAGCTTGGGACTAGCGGGGCCCGGGGAGCTGTTTTTT
CASSLGLAGPGELFF
>TRBV10-3|TRBJ1-1|NA|few
TGTGCCATCAGTGAGTCGCTGGCAGTAAAAGGGGCTGAAGCTTTCTTT
CAISESLAVKGAEAFF
>TRBV10-3|TRBJ2-3|NA|few
TGTGCCATCAGTGAGTATGAGGGAGATACGCAGTATTTT
CAISEYEGDTQYF
>TRBV19|TRBJ2-5|NA|NA
TGTGCCAGTAGTCCGTCCCGTTGGAGGGGCCAAGAGACCCAGTACTTC
CASSPSRWRGQETQYF
>TRBV3-1|TRBJ2-2|NA|few
TGTGCCAGCAGCCAAGGACCCCTCCGGACGGCGAACACCGGGGAGCTGTTTTTT
CASSQGPLRTANTGELFF
>TRBV9|TRBJ1-3|NA|NA
TGTGCCAGCAGCGTCGGGTTCAGCTCTGGAAACACCATATATTTT
CASSVGFSSGNTIYF
>TRBV7-8|TRBJ2-5|NA|NA
TGTGCCAGCAGCTCAACCCCGGGGACCCAGTACTTC
CASSSTPGTQYF
>TRBV12-3/TRBV12-4|TRBJ2-4|TRBD1|NA
TGTGCCAGCAGCAACCAAGGGACAGTAAAAAACATTCAGTACTTC
CASSNQGTVKNIQYF
>TRBV20-1|TRBJ2-3|TRBD2|NA
TGCAGTGCTCTTAAAGCGGGGGGAAGCACAGATACGCAGTATTTT
CSALKAGGSTDTQYF
>TRBV20-1|TRBJ1-2|TRBD1|NA
TGCAGTGCTTCGGCAGGGGGCGCTGGCTACACCTTC
CSASAGGAGYTF
>TRBV10-3|TRBJ2-6|NA|NA
TGTGCCATCAGTGATTGGCCCCGGGCCAACGTCCTGACTTTC
CAISDWPRANVLTF
>TRBV12-3/TRBV12-4|TRBJ1-1|NA|many
TGTGCCAGCAGCACAAGGCTAGTAGCTTTCTTT
CASSTRLVAFF
>TRBV4-2|TRBJ1-2|NA|NA
TGTGCCAGCAGCCAAGGGATGAGGGAGGAGGGCTACACCTTC
CASSQGMREEGYTF
>TRBV7-9|TRBJ2-1|TRBD1|NA
TGTGCCAGCAGCCCCGGGACAGAGCCATACAATGAGCAGTTCTTC
CASSPGTEPYNEQFF
>TRBV20-1|TRBJ1-2|NA|NA
TGCAGTGCTAGAGATTCTTTGAGGCCGGATGGCTACACCTTC
CSARDSLRPDGYTF
>TRBV5-4|TRBJ2-5|NA|NA
TGTGCCAGCAGCTTGGACAGTTACCGACAAGAGACCCAGTACTTC
CASSLDSYRQETQYF
>TRBV2|TRBJ1-1|NA|few
TGTGCCAGCAGTGAAGGGATCTCTGAAGCTTTCTTT
CASSEGISEAFF
>TRBV4-3|TRBJ2-5|TRBD1|NA
TGCGCCAGCAGCCAAGATGGGACAGCCCAAGAGACCCAGTACTTC
CASSQDGTAQETQYF
>TRBV2|TRBJ2-7|NA|NA
TGTGCCAGCACTCTAGGTGGGACAATCTCCTACGAGCAGTACTTC
CASTLGGTISYEQYF
>TRBV7-9|TRBJ2-1|NA|few
TGTGCCAGCAGCTTTATCCGGGGCGCAAACTTTGAGAATGAGCAGTTCTTC
CASSFIRGANFENEQFF
>TRBV20-1|TRBJ2-1|TRBD2|NA
TGCAGTGCTAGGGAAACTAGCGGGGGTGGCAATGAGCAGTTCTTC
CSARETSGGGNEQFF
>TRBV5-1|TRBJ2-5|NA|NA
TGCGCCAGCAGCCCCCACAGGGATCGAGAGACCCAGTACTTC
CASSPHRDRETQYF
>TRBV5-1|TRBJ1-2|NA|few
TGCGCCAGCAGCTTGGATGGACAGTCCACCCTTCCCACCTTC
CASSLDGQSTLPTF
>TRBV7-2|TRBJ1-4|NA|few
TGTGCCAGCAGTAGACCAGGTTCGGCTAATGAAAAACTGTTTTTT
CASSRPGSANEKLFF
>TRBV6-5|TRBJ2-1|NA|NA
TGTGCCAGCCATTCCTCAGGGAATGAGCAGTTCTTC
CASHSSGNEQFF
>TRBV20-1|TRBJ2-6|TRBD2|NA
TGCAGTGCTAGAGCCCTTTTGGCTAGCGGGGGGACTGGGGCCAACGTCCTGACTTTC
CSARALLASGGTGANVLTF
>TRBV6-5|TRBJ2-7|NA|few
TGTGCCAGCAGTTACTTCGACAGGATCCACGAGCAGTACTTC
CASSYFDRIHEQYF
>TRBV5-4|TRBJ2-7|TRBD2|NA
TGTGCCAGCAGCCCCGTCCCTCTAGCGGGGGCCTCAGTGCACGAGCAGTACTTC
CASSPVPLAGASVHEQYF
>TRBV4-2|TRBJ2-5|NA|NA
TGTGCCAGCAGCCAAGATGACCTAGCGAGGGAAGAGACCCAGTACTTC
CASSQDDLAREETQYF
>TRBV15|TRBJ1-2|NA|few
TGTGCCACCAGCGGGTTAAGTGGATGGGGATATGGCTACACCTTC
CATSGLSGWGYGYTF
>TRBV28|TRBJ1-2|NA|NA
TGTGCCACATCTCCACCCTCCGGGACCCAAAGGGGCTACACCTTC
CATSPPSGTQRGYTF
>TRBV23-1|TRBJ2-7|NA|NA
TGCGCCAGCAGTCAATCGATTTCCGGGACACCTGATTACGAGCAGTACTTC
CASSQSISGTPDYEQYF
>TRBV5-1|TRBJ1-1|NA|NA
TGCGCCAGCAGCCCACATGCCTTGTACACTGAAGCTTTCTTT
CASSPHALYTEAFF
>TRBV7-2|TRBJ1-2|NA|few
TGTGCCAGCAGCACCAGGGGAGGCTATGGCTACACCTTC
CASSTRGGYGYTF
>TRBV2|TRBJ2-4|TRBD1|NA
TGTGCCAGCAGAGCCGGGACAGGGAAAAACATTCAGTACTTC
CASRAGTGKNIQYF
>TRBV3-1|TRBJ2-1|TRBD2|few
TGTGCCAGCAGCCAAGTTGGCGGGGGGGCCACTGAGCAGTTCTTC
CASSQVGGGATEQFF
>TRBV5-1|TRBJ1-6|TRBD1|NA
TGCGCCAGCAGCTTGTATTTGGGACAGGGTTCACCCCTCCACTTT
CASSLYLGQGSPLHF
>TRBV6-4|TRBJ2-2|NA|few
TGTGCCAGCAGTGACCGACACACCGGGGAGCTGTTTTTT
CASSDRHTGELFF
>TRBV6-5|TRBJ1-1|NA|NA
TGTGCCAGCAGCTCTGGGGTGATTCGGAACACTGAAGCTTTCTTT
CASSSGVIRNTEAFF
>TRBV2|TRBJ2-4|TRBD1|few
TGTGCCAGCAGGACCCTTACAGGGGACAAAAACATTCAGTACTTC
CASRTLTGDKNIQYF
>TRBV5-6|TRBJ2-4|TRBD2|NA
TGTGCCAGCAGCCTGTTGGGGGGGTGGGACAAAAACATTCAGTACTTC
CASSLLGGWDKNIQYF
>TRBV5-1|TRBJ2-1|NA|NA
TGCGCCAGCAGCTTGATGGGCGGTGAGCAGTTCTTC
CASSLMGGEQFF
>TRBV6-2/TRBV6-3|TRBJ1-1|NA|NA
TGTGCCAGCAGTCGACAGGTGATGGATCCTGAAGCTTTCTTT
CASSRQVMDPEAFF
>TRBV7-2|TRBJ2-5|NA|many
TGTGCCAGCAGCTTAGGGGGCCTGGAAGAGACCCAGTACTTC
CASSLGGLEETQYF
>TRBV20-1|TRBJ1-3|TRBD1|few
TGCAGTGGTCTAGACAGGGGTACTGGAAACACCATATATTTT
CSGLDRGTGNTIYF
>TRBV6-4|TRBJ2-3|TRBD2|few
TGTGCCAGCTCTCCCCGACCCGGACTAGCGGGCTCCACAGATACGCAGTATTTT
CASSPRPGLAGSTDTQYF